This T cell receptor (beta chain) was sequenced in a study of OX40 agonist ivuxolimab in advanced cancers. General study points: Clonal expansion from baseline to week 6 occurred in both CD4+ and CD8+ T cells.

Sampling of blood occurred at baseline, cycle 4 day 1, and cycle 7 day 1. Profiling relied on immunoSEQ multiplex PCR, and the TCRdb table lists in-frame clones only, not all of them. The sample shows roughly 100,000 clones, roughly 91% of them seen only once. CDR1 and CDR2 (germline): MNHNS, SASEGT. Trimming pared 5 bases from V and 8 bases from J, leaving 12 bases between. This CDR3 spans 12 amino acids. This clone showed up just once. Its matching antigen is unknown. The sequencing here drew on CD4+ or CD8+ T cells sorted from blood, taken in a trial of the OX40 agonist ivuxolimab. The origin of this receptor is an adult with an advanced solid tumor such as melanoma, head and neck, liver or kidney cancer. The V call is TRBV6-1, the J call TRBJ1-1, with D unclear. CDR3: CASSSWEFEAFF. Written as DNA, the CDR3 is TGTGCCAGCAGTTCTTGGGAATTCGAAGCTTTCTTT.